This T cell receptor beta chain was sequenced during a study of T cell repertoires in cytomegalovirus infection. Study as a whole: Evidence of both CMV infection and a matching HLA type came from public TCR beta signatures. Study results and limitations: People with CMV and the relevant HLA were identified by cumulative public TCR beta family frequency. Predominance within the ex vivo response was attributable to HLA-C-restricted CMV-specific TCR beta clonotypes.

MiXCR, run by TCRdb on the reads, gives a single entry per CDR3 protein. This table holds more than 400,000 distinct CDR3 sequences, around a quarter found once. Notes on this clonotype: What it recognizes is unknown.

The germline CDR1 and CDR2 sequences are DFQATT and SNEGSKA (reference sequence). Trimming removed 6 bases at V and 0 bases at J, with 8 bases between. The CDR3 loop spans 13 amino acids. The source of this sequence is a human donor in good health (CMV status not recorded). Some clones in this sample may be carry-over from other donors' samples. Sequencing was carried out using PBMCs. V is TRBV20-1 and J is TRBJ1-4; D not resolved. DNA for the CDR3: TGCAGTGCCGCGATTGCAACTAATGAAAAACTGTTTTTT. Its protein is CSAAIATNEKLFF.